This note documents a single TCR beta chain sequence. Its antigen remains unknown. Clones were sequenced by immunoSEQ multiplex PCR, and TCRdb holds only the in-frame ones, with some missing. Here the sample spans roughly 79,000 clones, 85% to 95% being singletons. V lost 3 bases, J lost 1 base, and 13 bases lay in between. The CDR3 loop spans 16 amino acids. Germline V CDR1 and CDR2: SGDLS, YYNGEE. These data are taken from a study of OX40 agonist ivuxolimab in advanced cancers. Across the whole study: A male proportion of more than 75% was recorded, with mean age roughly 62 years and range roughly 23 to 79. About 40% of patients had received prior checkpoint inhibitor therapy.

Whole-study results and caveats: CD8+ T cells showed, on average, more clonal expansion than CD4+ cells.

Autoimmune disease history or systemic immunosuppression led to patient exclusion. The sequencing used CD4+ or CD8+ T cells sorted from blood, collected in a trial of the OX40 agonist ivuxolimab. J is TRBJ2-2 and V is TRBV9; D assignment may be TRBD1 or TRBD2 (7 bases each). The receptor comes from an adult with an advanced solid tumor such as melanoma, head and neck, liver or kidney cancer. This chain's CDR3 is CASSATGEGNTGELFF. The CDR3, as DNA: TGTGCCAGCAGCGCAACAGGGGAGGGGAACACCGGGGAGCTGTTTTTT.